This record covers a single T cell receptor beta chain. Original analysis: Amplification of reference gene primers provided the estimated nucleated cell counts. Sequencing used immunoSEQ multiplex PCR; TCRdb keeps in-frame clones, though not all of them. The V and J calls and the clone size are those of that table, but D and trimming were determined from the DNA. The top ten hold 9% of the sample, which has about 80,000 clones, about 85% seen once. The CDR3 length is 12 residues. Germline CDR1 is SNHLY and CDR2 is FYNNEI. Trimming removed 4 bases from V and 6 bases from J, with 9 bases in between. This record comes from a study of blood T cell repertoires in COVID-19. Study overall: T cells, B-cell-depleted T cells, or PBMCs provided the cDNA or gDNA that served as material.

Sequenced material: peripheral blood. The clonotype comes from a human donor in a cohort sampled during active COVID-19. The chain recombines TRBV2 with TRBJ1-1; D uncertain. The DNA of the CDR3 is TGTGCCAGCAGTGTAGGAGGGTCTGAAGCTTTCTTT. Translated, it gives CASSVGGSEAFF.